This T cell receptor beta chain was captured by sequencing in a study of blood T cell repertoires in COVID-19. Study as a whole: Acute and convalescent COVID-19 specimens originated in the United States, Italy and Spain. T cells, B-cell-depleted T cells, or PBMCs provided the cDNA or gDNA that served as material.

In the original analysis: Reference gene primer amplification gave nucleated cell count estimates. Method: immunoSEQ multiplex PCR; TCRdb's copy keeps in-frame clones and lacks some. V and J calls and clone size follow that table, whereas D and trimming were derived from the DNA. The sample carries around 250,000 clones, over 75% recorded once. This CDR3 spans 15 amino acids. CDR1 and CDR2 (germline): SGDLS, YYNGEE. Unmatched junction bases numbered 8, after V lost 4 bases and J lost 2 bases. The sample consisted of peripheral blood. The genes are TRBV9 and TRBJ2-5; 7 bases align to TRBD1. This sequence originates from a human donor in a cohort sampled during active COVID-19. CDR3 residues: CASSLREGAQETQYF. CDR3 DNA sequence: TGTGCCAGCAGCCTACGCGAGGGGGCGCAAGAGACCCAGTACTTC. Variable domain in full (rest from reference TRBV9 and TRBJ2-5): DSGVTQTPKHLITATGQRVTLRCSPRSGDLSVYWYQQSLDQGLQFLIQYYNGEERAKGNILERFSAQQFPDLHSELNLSSLELGDSALYFCASSLREGAQETQYFGPGTRLLVL.